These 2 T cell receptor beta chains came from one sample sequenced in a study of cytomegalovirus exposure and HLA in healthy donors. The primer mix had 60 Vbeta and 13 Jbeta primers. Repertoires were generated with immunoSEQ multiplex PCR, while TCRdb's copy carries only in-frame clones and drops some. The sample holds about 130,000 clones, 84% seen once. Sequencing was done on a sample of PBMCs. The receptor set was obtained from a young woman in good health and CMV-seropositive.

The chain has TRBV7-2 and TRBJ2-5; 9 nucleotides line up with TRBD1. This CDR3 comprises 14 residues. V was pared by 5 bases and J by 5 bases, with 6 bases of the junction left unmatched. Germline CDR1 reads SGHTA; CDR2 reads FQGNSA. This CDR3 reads CASSPRTGDETQYF. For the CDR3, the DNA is TGTGCCAGCAGCCCTCGGACAGGGGATGAGACCCAGTACTTC. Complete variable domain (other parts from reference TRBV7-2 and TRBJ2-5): GAGVSQSPSNKVTEKGKDVELRCDPISGHTALYWYRQSLGQGLEFLIYFQGNSAPDKSGLPSDRFSAERTGGSVSTLTIQRTQQEDSAVYLCASSPRTGDETQYFGPGTRLLVL.

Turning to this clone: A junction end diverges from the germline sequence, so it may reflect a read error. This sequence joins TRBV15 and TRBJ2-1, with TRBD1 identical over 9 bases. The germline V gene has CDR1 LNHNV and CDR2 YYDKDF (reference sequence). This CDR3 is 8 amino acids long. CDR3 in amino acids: CAGGQGVF. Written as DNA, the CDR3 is TGTGCTGGGGGACAGGGTGTCTTC. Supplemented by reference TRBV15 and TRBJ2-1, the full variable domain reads DAMVIQNPRYQVTQFGKPVTLSCSQTLNHNVMYWYQQKSSQAPKLLFHYYDKDFNNEADTPDNFQSRRPNTSFCFLDIRSPGLGDTAMYLCAGGQGVFGPGTRLTVL.